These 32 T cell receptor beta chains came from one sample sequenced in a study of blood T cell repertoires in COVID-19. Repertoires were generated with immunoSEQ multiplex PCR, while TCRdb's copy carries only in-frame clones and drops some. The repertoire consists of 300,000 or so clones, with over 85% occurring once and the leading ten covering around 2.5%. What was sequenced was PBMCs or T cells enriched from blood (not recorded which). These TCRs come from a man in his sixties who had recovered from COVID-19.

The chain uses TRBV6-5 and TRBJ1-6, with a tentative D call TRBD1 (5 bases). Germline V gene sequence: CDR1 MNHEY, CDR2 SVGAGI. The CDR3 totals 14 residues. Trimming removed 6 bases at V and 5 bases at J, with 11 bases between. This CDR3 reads CASSPGGDNSPLHF. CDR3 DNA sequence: TGTGCCAGCAGCCCGGGGGGGGATAATTCACCCCTCCACTTT.

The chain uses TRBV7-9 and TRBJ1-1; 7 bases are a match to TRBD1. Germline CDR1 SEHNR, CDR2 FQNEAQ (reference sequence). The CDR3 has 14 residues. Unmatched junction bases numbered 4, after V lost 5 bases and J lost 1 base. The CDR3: CASSRDSPNTEAFF. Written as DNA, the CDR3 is TGTGCCAGCAGCCGGGACAGCCCGAACACTGAAGCTTTCTTT.

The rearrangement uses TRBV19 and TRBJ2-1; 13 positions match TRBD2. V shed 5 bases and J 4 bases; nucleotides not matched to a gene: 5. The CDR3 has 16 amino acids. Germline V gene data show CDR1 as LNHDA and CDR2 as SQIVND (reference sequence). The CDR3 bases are TGTGCCAGTAGTGCCGGGACTAGCGGGAAGTACAATGAGCAGTTCTTC. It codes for CASSAGTSGKYNEQFF. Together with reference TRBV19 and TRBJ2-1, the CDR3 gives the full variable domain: DGGITQSPKYLFRKEGQNVTLSCEQNLNHDAMYWYRQDPGQGLRLIYYSQIVNDFQKGDIAEGYSVSREKKESFPLTVTSAQKNPTAFYLCASSAGTSGKYNEQFFGPGTRLTVL.

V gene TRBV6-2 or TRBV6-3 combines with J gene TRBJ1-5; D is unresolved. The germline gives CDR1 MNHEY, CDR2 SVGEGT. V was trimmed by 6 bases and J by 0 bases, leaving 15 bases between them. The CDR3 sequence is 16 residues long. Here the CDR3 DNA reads TGTGCCAGCAGCCTAACTTTCCCCGGTAGCAATCAGCCCCAGCATTTT. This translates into CASSLTFPGSNQPQHF.

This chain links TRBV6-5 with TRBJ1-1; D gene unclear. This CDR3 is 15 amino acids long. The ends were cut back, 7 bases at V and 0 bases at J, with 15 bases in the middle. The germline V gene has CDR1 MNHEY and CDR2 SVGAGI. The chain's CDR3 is CASMAPEDLNTEAFF. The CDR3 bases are TGTGCCAGCATGGCCCCCGAGGATCTGAACACTGAAGCTTTCTTT.

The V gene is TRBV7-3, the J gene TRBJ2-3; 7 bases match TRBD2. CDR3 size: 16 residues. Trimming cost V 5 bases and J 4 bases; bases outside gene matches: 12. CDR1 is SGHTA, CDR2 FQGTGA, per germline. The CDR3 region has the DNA TGTGCCAGCAGCCCACATGGGGCGGGAGACGCAGATACGCAGTATTTT. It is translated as CASSPHGAGDADTQYF.

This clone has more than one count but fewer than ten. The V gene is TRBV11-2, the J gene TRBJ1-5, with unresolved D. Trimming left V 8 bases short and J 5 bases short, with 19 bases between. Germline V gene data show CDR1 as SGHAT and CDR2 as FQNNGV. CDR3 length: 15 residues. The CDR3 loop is CASSLLGNGDQPQHF. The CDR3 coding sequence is TGTGCCAGCTCCCTACTGGGGAACGGGGATCAGCCCCAGCATTTT.

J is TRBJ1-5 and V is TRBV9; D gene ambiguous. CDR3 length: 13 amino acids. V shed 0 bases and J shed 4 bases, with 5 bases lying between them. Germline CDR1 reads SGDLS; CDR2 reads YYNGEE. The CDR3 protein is CASSVGANQPQHF. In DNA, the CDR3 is TGTGCCAGCAGCGTAGGCGCGAATCAGCCCCAGCATTTT.

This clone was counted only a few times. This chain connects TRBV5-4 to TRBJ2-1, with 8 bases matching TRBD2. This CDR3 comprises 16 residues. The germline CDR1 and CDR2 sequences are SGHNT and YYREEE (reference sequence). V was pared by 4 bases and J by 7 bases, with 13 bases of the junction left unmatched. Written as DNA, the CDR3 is TGTGCCAGCAGCAAGCTACGGGAGGGCCGGGTAAATGAGCAGTTCTTC. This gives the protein CASSKLREGRVNEQFF.

The CDR3 protein is CASSRGQKETQYF. In DNA form, the CDR3 reads TGTGCCAGCAGCCGCGGACAGAAAGAGACCCAGTACTTC. The V gene is TRBV7-2, the J gene TRBJ2-5, with D tentatively TRBD1 (6 bases). The length of the CDR3 is 13 residues. Germline-derived CDR1 and CDR2 are SGHTA and FQGNSA. Trimming shortened V by 5 bases and J by 3 bases, and 10 bases separated the two germline ends.

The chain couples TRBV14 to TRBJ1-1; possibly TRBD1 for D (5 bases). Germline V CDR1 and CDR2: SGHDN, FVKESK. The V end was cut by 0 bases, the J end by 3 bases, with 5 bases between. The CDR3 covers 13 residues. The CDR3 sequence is CASSQDRDTEAFF. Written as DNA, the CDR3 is TGTGCCAGCAGCCAAGACAGGGACACTGAAGCTTTCTTT.

Here the CDR3 reads CASRTGGAGPNSPLHF. CDR3 sequence (DNA): TGTGCCAGTAGGACAGGGGGCGCGGGGCCCAATTCACCCCTCCACTTT. The gene calls are TRBV19 and TRBJ1-6; 10 bases fit TRBD1. V dropped 6 bases and J dropped 7; count of bases not matched to a gene: 9. Germline assignment: CDR1 LNHDA and CDR2 SQIVND (reference sequence). The CDR3 spans 16 residues.

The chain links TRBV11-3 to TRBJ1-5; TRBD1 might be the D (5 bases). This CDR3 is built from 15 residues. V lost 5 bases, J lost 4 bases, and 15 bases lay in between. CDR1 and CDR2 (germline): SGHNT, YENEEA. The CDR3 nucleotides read TGTGCCAGCAGCATCGGGGGGGGTTCTAATCAGCCCCAGCATTTT. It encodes CASSIGGGSNQPQHF.

The CDR3 here is CATSRFRENNSPLHF. In DNA, the CDR3 is TGTGCCACCAGCAGATTCAGGGAAAATAATTCACCCCTCCACTTT. This chain uses TRBV15 with TRBJ1-6; the D gene is possibly TRBD1 (5 bases). Looked up from germline, CDR1 is LNHNV and CDR2 is YYDKDF (reference sequence). This CDR3 has 15 residues. V lost 2 bases and J lost 5, with 10 bases in between.

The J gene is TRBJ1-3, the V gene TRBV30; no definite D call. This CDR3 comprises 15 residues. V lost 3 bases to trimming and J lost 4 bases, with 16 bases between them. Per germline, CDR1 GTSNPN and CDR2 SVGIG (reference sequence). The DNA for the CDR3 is TGTGCCTGGAGGGGAGTAAACACTCTGGGAAACACCATATATTTT. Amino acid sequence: CAWRGVNTLGNTIYF.

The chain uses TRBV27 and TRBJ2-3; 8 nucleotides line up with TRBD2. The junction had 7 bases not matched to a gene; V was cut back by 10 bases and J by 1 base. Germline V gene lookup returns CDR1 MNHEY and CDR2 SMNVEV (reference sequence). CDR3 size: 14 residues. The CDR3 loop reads CATNSGAGTDTQYF. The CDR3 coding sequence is TGTGCCACCAATAGCGGGGCGGGCACAGATACGCAGTATTTT.

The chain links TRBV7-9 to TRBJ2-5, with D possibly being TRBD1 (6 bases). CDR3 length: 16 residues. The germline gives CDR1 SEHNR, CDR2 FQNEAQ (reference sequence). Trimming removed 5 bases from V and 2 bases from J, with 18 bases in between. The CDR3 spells CASSTTMGGTQETQYF. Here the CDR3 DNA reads TGTGCCAGCAGCACCACCATGGGTGGGACACAAGAGACCCAGTACTTC.

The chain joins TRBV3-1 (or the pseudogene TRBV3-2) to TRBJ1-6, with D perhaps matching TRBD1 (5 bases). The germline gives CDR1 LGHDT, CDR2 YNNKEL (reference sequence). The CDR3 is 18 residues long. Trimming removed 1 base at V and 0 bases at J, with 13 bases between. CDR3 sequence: CASSQGWDLSSYNSPLHF. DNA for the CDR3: TGTGCCAGCAGCCAAGGTTGGGACTTGAGCTCCTATAATTCACCCCTCCACTTT.

DNA of the CDR3: TGTGCCACCAGTGCGGGGGGTGGCAATCAGCCCCAGCATTTT. The encoded protein is CATSAGGGNQPQHF. The chain has TRBV24-1 and TRBJ1-5; D might be TRBD1 (5 bases). The CDR3 totals 14 residues. Trimming shortened V by 5 bases and J by 2 bases, and 9 bases separated the two germline ends. From germline, CDR1 is KGHDR and CDR2 SFDVKD.

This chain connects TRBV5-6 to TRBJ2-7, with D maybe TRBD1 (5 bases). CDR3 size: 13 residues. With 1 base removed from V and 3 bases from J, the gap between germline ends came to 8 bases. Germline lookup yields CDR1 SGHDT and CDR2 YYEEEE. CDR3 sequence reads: CASSLPGFYEQYF. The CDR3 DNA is TGTGCCAGCAGCTTGCCAGGGTTCTACGAGCAGTACTTC.

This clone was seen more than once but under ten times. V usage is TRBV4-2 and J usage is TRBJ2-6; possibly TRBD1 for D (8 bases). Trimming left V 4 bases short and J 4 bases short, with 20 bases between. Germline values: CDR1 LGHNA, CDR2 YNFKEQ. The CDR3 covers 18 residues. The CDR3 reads CASSPHGQGLSGANVLTF. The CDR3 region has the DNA TGTGCCAGCAGCCCCCACGGACAGGGACTATCCGGGGCCAACGTCCTGACTTTC.

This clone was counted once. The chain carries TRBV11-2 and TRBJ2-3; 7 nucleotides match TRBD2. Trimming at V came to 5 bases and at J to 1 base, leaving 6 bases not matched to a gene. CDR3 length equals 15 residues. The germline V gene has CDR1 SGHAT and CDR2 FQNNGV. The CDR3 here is CASSRTRGGTDTQYF. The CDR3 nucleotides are TGTGCCAGCAGCCGGACCCGGGGGGGCACAGATACGCAGTATTTT.

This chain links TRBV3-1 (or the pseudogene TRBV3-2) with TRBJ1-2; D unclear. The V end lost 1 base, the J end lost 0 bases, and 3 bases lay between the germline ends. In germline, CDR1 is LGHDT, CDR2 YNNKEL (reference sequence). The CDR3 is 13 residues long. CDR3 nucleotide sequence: TGTGCCAGCAGCCAAGCGGCTAACTATGGCTACACCTTC. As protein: CASSQAANYGYTF.

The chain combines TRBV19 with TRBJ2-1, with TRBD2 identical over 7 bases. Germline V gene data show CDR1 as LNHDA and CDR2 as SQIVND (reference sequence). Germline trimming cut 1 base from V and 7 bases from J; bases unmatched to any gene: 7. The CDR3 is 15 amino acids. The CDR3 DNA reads TGTGCCAGTAGTATAGTTTCTAGCGGAATAAATGAGCAGTTCTTC. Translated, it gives CASSIVSSGINEQFF.

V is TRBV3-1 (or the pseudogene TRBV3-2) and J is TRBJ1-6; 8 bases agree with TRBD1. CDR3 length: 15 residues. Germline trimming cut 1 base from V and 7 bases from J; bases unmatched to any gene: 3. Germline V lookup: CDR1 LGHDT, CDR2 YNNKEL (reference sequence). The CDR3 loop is CASSQGPGGNSPLHF. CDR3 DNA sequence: TGTGCCAGCAGCCAAGGGCCAGGGGGCAATTCACCCCTCCACTTT.

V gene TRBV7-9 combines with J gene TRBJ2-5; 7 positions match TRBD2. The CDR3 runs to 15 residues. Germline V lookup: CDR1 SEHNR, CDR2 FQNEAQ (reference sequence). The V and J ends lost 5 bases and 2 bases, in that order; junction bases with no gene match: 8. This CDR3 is CASSPIGGRQETQYF. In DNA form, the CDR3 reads TGTGCCAGCAGCCCAATCGGGGGGAGACAAGAGACCCAGTACTTC.

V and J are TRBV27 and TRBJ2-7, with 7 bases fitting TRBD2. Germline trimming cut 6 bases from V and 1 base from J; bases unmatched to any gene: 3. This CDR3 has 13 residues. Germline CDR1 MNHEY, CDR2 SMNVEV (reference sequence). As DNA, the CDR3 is TGTGCCAGCAGCCGGGGGGAATCCTACGAGCAGTACTTC. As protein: CASSRGESYEQYF.

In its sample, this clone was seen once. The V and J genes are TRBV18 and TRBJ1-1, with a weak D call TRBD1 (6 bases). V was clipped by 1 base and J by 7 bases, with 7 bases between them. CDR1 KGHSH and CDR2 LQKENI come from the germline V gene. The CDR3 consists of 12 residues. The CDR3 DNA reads TGTGCCAGCTCACCACAGGGGGTTGAAGCTTTCTTT. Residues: CASSPQGVEAFF.

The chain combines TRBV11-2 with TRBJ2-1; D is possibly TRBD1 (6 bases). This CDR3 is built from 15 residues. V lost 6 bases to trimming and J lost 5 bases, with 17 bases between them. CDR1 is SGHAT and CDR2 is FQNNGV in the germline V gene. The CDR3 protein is CASRQSGHINNEQFF. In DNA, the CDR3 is TGTGCCAGCAGACAATCGGGACACATAAACAATGAGCAGTTCTTC.

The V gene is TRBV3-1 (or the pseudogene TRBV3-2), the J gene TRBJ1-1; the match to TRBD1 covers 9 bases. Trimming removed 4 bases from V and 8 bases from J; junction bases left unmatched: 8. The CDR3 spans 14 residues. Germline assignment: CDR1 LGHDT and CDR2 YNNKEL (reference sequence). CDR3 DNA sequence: TGTGCCAGCAGCCGCCGGGACAGGGTTCAGGAAGCTTTCTTT. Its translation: CASSRRDRVQEAFF.

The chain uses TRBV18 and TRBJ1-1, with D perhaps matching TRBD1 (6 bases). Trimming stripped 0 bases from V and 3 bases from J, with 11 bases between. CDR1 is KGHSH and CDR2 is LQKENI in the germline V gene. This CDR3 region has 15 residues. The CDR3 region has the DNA TGTGCCAGCTCACCACCGGGGGGGCGAGACACTGAAGCTTTCTTT. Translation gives CASSPPGGRDTEAFF.

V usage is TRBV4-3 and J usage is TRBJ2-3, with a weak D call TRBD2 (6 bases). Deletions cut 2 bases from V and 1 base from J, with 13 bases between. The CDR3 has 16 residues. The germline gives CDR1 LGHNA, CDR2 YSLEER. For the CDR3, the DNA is TGCGCCAGCAGCCAACTCCTGGGCGGGGGCACAGATACGCAGTATTTT. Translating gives CASSQLLGGGTDTQYF.